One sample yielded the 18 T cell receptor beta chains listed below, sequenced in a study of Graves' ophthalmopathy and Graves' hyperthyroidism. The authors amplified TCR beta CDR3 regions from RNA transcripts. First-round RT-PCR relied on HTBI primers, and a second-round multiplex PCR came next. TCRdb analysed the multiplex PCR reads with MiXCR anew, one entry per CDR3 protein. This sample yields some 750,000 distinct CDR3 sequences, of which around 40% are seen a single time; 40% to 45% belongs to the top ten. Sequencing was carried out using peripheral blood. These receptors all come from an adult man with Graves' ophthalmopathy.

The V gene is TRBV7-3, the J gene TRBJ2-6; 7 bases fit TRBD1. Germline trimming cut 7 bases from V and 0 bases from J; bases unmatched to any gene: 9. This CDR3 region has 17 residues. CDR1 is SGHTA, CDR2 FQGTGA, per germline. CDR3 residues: CASTTTGRLSGANVLTF. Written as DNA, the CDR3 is TGTGCCAGCACCACGACAGGGCGGCTCTCTGGGGCCAACGTCCTGACTTTC.

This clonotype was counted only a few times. CDR3 bases: TGCAGTGCCCCGGGACAGGGGGCCAACGAGCAGTACTTC. This sequence encodes CSAPGQGANEQYF. This chain joins TRBV20-1 and TRBJ2-7; 12 bases align to TRBD1. The CDR3 spans 13 residues. V lost 6 bases, J lost 5 bases, and 5 bases stayed unmatched. Per germline, CDR1 DFQATT and CDR2 SNEGSKA (reference sequence).

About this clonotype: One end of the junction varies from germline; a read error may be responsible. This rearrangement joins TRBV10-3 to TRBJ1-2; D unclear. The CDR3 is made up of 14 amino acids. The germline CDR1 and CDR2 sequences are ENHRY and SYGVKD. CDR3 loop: CASSEARANYGYTF. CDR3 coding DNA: TGTGCCAGCAGTGAAGCTCGGGCTAACTATGGCTACACCTTC.

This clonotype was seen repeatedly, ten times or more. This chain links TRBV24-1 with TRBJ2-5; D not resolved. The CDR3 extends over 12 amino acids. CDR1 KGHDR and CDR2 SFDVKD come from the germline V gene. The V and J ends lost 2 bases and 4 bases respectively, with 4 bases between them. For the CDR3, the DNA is TGTGCCACCAGTGATTCCTTAGAGACCCAGTACTTC. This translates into CATSDSLETQYF.

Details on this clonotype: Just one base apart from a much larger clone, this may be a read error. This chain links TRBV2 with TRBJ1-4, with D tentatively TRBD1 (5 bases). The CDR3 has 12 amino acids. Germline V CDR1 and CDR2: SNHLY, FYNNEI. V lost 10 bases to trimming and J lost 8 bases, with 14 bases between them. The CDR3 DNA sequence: TGTGCCAACAATGGGGGAAGGGAAAAACTGTTTTTT. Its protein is CANNGGREKLFF.

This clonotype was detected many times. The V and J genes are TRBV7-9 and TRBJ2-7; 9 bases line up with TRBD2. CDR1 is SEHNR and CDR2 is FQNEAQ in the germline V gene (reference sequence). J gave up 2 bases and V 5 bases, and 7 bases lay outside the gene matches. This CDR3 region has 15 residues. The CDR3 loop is CASSISGGLTYEQYF. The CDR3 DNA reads TGTGCCAGCAGCATTAGCGGGGGCCTAACCTACGAGCAGTACTTC.

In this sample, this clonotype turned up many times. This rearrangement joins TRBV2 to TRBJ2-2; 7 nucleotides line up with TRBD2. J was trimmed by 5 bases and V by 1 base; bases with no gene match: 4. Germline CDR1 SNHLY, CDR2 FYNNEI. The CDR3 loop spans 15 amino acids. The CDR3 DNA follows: TGTGCCAGCAGTGAAGGAGCGGGACGGACCGGGGAGCTGTTTTTT. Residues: CASSEGAGRTGELFF.

CDR3 in amino acids: CASTPDPENTEAFF. The DNA of the CDR3 is TGTGCCAGTACCCCTGACCCAGAGAACACTGAAGCTTTCTTT. The chain employs TRBV19 and TRBJ1-1; D remains ambiguous. Germline-derived CDR1 and CDR2 are LNHDA and SQIVND (reference sequence). CDR3 length: 14 amino acids. The germline V and J ends were trimmed by 7 bases and 1 base, with 13 bases remaining between them.

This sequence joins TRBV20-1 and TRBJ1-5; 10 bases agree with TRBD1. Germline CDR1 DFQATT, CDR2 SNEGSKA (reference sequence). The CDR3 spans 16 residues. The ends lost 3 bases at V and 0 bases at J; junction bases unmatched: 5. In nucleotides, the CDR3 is TGCAGTGCTAGTGGGGGACAGGGGAGTAGCAATCAGCCCCAGCATTTT. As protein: CSASGGQGSSNQPQHF.

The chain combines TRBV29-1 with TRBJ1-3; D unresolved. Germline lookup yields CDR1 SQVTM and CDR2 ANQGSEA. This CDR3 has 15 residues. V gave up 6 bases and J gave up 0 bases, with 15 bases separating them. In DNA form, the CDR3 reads TGCAGCGTAGCGCCGCCGGAGTACTCTGGAAACACCATATATTTT. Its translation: CSVAPPEYSGNTIYF.

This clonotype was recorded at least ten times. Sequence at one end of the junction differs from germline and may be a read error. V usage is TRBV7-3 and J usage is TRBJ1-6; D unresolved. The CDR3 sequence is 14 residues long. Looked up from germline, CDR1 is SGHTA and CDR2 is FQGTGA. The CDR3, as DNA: TGTGCCAGCAGATTAACCCTGCCGAGCTCGCCCCTCCACTTT. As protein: CASRLTLPSSPLHF.

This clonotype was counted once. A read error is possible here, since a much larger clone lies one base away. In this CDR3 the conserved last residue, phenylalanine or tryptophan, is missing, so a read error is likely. The CDR3 DNA sequence: TGTGCCAGTAGTCTCCGGTCGGGGGCTTCACCCCTCCACCTT. Protein sequence: CASSLRSGASPLHL. The rearrangement uses TRBV19 and TRBJ1-6, with D possibly being TRBD1 (6 bases). The CDR3 runs to 14 residues. V gave up 5 bases and J gave up 9 bases, with 14 bases separating them. Germline CDR1 LNHDA, CDR2 SQIVND (reference sequence).

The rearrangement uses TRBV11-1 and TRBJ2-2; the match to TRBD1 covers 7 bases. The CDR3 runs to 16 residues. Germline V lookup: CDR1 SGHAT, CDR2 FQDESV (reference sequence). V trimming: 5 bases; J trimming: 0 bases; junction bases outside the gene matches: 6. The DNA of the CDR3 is TGTGCCAGCAGCCGACAGGGCAACTCGAACACCGGGGAGCTGTTTTTT. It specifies CASSRQGNSNTGELFF.

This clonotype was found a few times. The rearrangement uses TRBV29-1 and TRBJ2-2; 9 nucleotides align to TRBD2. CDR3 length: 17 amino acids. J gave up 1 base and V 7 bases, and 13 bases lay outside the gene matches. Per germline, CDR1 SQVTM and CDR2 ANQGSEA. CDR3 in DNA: TGCAGCGGGGGGTGGCGGGGGGGCCCATTGAACACCGGGGAGCTGTTTTTT. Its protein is CSGGWRGGPLNTGELFF.

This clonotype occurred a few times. The CDR3 nucleotides read TGCGCCAGCAGCAGTGGAGCCCCCGAGCAGTACTTC. It translates to CASSSGAPEQYF. The chain is built from TRBV5-1 and TRBJ2-7, with D uncertain. Germline V lookup: CDR1 SGHRS, CDR2 YFSETQ. The CDR3 has 12 residues. Trimming removed 4 bases from V and 6 bases from J, with 11 bases in between.

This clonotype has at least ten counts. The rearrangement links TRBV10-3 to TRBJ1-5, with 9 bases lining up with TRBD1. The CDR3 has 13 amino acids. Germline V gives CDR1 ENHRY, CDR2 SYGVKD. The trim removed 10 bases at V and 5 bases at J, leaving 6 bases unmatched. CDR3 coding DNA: TGTGCCACTGGGGACAGGGCGGATCAGCCCCAGCATTTT. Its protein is CATGDRADQPQHF.

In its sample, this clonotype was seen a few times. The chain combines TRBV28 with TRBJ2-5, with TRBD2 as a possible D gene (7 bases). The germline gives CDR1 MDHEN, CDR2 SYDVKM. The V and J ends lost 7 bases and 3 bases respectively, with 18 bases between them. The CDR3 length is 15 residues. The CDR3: CASMRAGAFEETQYF. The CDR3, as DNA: TGTGCCAGCATGAGGGCGGGGGCTTTCGAAGAGACCCAGTACTTC.

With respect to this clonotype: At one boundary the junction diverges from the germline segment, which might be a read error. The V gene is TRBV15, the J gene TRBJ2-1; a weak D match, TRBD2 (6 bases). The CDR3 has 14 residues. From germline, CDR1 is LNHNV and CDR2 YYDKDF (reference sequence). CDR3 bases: TGTGCCACCAAATCGGGAGCCCTCAGCAATGAGCAGCTCTTC. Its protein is CATKSGALSNEQLF.